The source of this TCR beta chain is a study of T cell repertoires in aging, cancer and after chemotherapy. Overall study context: About 9 million TCR reads were in the whole dataset.

Peripheral blood genomic DNA, not sorted cells or RNA, was the template. V lost 2 bases, J lost 0 bases, and 1 base lay in between. CDR1 KGHDR and CDR2 SFDVKD come from the germline V gene. The CDR3 is 13 residues long. Note on this clonotype: Its matching antigen is unknown.

General study results and limits: In cancer patients, declining TCR diversity with age involved lost richness and lost evenness. Median generation probability rose over the chemotherapy interval in each cancer cohort, suggesting rebound thymic output.

TRB rearrangements spanning V, D and J were amplified using mixed TRB-A/B primers. Each CDR3 protein gets one entry after TCRdb re-called the multiplex PCR reads with MiXCR. The sample includes thousands of distinct CDR3 sequences, approximately 25% of them seen just once. This TCR came from a human donor in good health. What was sequenced was blood. The chain is built from TRBV24-1 and TRBJ1-5, with D unclear. CDR3 bases: TGTGCCACCAGTGATTATAGCAATCAGCCCCAGCATTTT. Protein: CATSDYSNQPQHF.